The next 19 T cell receptor beta chains were all read from a single sample in a study of blood T cells in healthy people across ages. The second PCR ran about 6 to 11 cycles with a sample-barcoded 5' primer and J-beta primers. TCRdb re-analysed the 5' RACE reads in MiXCR, keeping a single row per CDR3 protein. The data contain 1.5 million to 1.8 million distinct CDR3 sequences, roughly 43% of them singletons. The sequenced material came from blood. The receptors originated from a woman younger than 30 in good health.

CDR3 residues: CSVRTSQETQYF. The CDR3, as DNA: TGCAGCGTTAGAACCAGCCAAGAGACCCAGTACTTC. V is TRBV29-1 and J is TRBJ2-5, with D unclear. The V end was cut by 5 bases, the J end by 1 base, with 8 bases between. The germline CDR1 and CDR2 sequences are SQVTM and ANQGSEA. The CDR3 is made up of 12 amino acids.

The CDR3 region has the DNA TGTGCCTGGAACTCTCAGCGGGGCTACAATGAGCAGTTCTTC. Residues: CAWNSQRGYNEQFF. The gene calls are TRBV30 and TRBJ2-1; 7 bases align to TRBD2. This CDR3 region has 14 residues. Germline trimming cut 4 bases from V and 3 bases from J; bases unmatched to any gene: 6. Looked up from germline, CDR1 is GTSNPN and CDR2 is SVGIG (reference sequence).

This clonotype has a handful of counts. The rearrangement links TRBV27 to TRBJ2-3, with 7 bases lining up with TRBD2. Unmatched junction bases numbered 10, after V lost 5 bases and J lost 5 bases. Germline CDR1 reads MNHEY; CDR2 reads SMNVEV (reference sequence). The CDR3 length is 15 residues. CDR3 bases: TGTGCCAGCAGTAGCGGGACTTTAGGTATAGATACGCAGTATTTT. Amino acid sequence: CASSSGTLGIDTQYF.

Worth noting for this clonotype: The junction and the germline gene differ at one end; a read error may be behind it. V gene TRBV7-8 combines with J gene TRBJ2-3; the D call may be TRBD1 or TRBD2 (5 bases each). CDR1 and CDR2 from the germline V gene are SGHVS and FQNEAQ. This CDR3 is built from 13 residues. The CDR3: CASSLPSTGTQYF. CDR3 DNA sequence: TGTGCCAGCAGCCTCCCTAGCACAGGTACGCAGTATTTT.

This clonotype was detected once. An end of the junction does not agree with germline; a read error may underlie this. V is TRBV12-3 or TRBV12-4 and J is TRBJ2-3, with 10 bases that match TRBD2. CDR3 length: 16 amino acids. CDR3 nucleotide sequence: TGTGCCAGCAGTGGGATACTAGCGGGGAAGGGAGATGCGCAGTATTTT. Its protein product is CASSGILAGKGDAQYF.

This clonotype was found a few times. J is TRBJ2-3 and V is TRBV25-1, with 8 bases that match TRBD2. From germline, CDR1 is MGHDK and CDR2 SYGVNS. V trimming: 0 bases; J trimming: 2 bases; junction bases outside the gene matches: 4. This CDR3 contains 16 residues. The CDR3 is CASSEYPGLVTDTQYF. The CDR3 DNA reads TGTGCCAGCAGTGAATATCCGGGACTAGTCACAGATACGCAGTATTTT.

This clonotype appeared a few times. The chain couples TRBV7-9 to TRBJ1-4; D unresolved. Trimming stripped 4 bases from V and 12 bases from J, with 15 bases between. Germline lookup yields CDR1 SEHNR and CDR2 FQNEAQ (reference sequence). This CDR3 is built from 13 residues. The CDR3 bases are TGTGCCAGCAGCTCGGATCTCGGAACGGAACTGTTTTTT. It translates to CASSSDLGTELFF.

This rearrangement joins TRBV20-1 to TRBJ2-5; 7 bases fit TRBD2. Germline V gene data show CDR1 as DFQATT and CDR2 as SNEGSKA (reference sequence). Trimming cost V 6 bases and J 3 bases; bases outside gene matches: 4. The CDR3 is 12 residues long. The CDR3: CSAPGTKETQYF. The CDR3, as DNA: TGCAGTGCGCCAGGGACTAAAGAGACCCAGTACTTC.

A few counts support this clonotype. The chain joins TRBV11-2 to TRBJ1-2; D is possibly TRBD1 (5 bases). Trimming removed 5 bases from V and 4 bases from J, with 11 bases in between. Germline lookup yields CDR1 SGHAT and CDR2 FQNNGV. There are 13 residues in the CDR3. CDR3 nucleotides: TGTGCCAGCAGCGCGGGGGGAATCTATGGCTACACCTTC. This encodes CASSAGGIYGYTF.

The CDR3 reads CASSLGGEAQYF. Written as DNA, the CDR3 is TGTGCCAGCAGCCTGGGTGGTGAGGCCCAGTACTTC. V is TRBV12-3 or TRBV12-4 and J is TRBJ2-7, with D uncertain. The CDR3 covers 12 residues. Between the trimmed V and J ends, which lost 6 bases and 10 bases, there was a span of 16 bases.

This chain joins TRBV7-6 and TRBJ2-5; D may be TRBD1 (5 bases). Per germline, CDR1 SGHVS and CDR2 FNYEAQ. Between the trimmed V and J ends, which lost 1 base and 5 bases, there was a span of 8 bases. This CDR3 comprises 13 residues. The chain's CDR3 is CASSLGRDETQYF. CDR3 sequence (DNA): TGTGCCAGCAGCTTAGGCAGGGATGAGACCCAGTACTTC.

The V and J genes are TRBV9 and TRBJ1-2; D is unresolved. The germline V and J ends were trimmed by 6 bases and 0 bases, with 6 bases remaining between them. Germline V gene sequence: CDR1 SGDLS, CDR2 YYNGEE. The CDR3 loop spans 12 amino acids. As DNA, the CDR3 is TGTGCCAGCAACAGACCTAACTATGGCTACACCTTC. Translation gives CASNRPNYGYTF.

The chain uses TRBV2 and TRBJ2-1; 9 nucleotides line up with TRBD2. The J call is doubtful: the DNA matches TRBJ2-7 better. This CDR3 comprises 14 residues. In germline, CDR1 is SNHLY, CDR2 FYNNEI. The CDR3 nucleotides are TGTGCCAGCCCAATAGCGGGGGACCACAATGAGCAGTACTTC. Translating gives CASPIAGDHNEQYF.

This sequence joins TRBV7-2 and TRBJ2-3; D is ambiguous. The germline V gene encodes CDR1 SGHTA and CDR2 FQGNSA. Trimming left V 1 base short and J 0 bases short, with 8 bases between. The CDR3 is 15 residues long. The CDR3 region has the DNA TGTGCCAGCAGCTTAGTGGCGGAGAGCACAGATACGCAGTATTTT. It is translated as CASSLVAESTDTQYF.

This clonotype was counted once. The chain carries TRBV6-5 and TRBJ1-1; TRBD1 might be the D (5 bases). The germline gives CDR1 MNHEY, CDR2 SVGAGI. Trimming pared 6 bases from V and 3 bases from J, leaving 17 bases between. CDR3 length: 15 residues. CDR3 region: CASSPGGGLDTEAFF. CDR3 nucleotides: TGTGCCAGCAGCCCGGGGGGTGGGTTGGACACTGAAGCTTTCTTT.

This clonotype was seen only a few times. The J gene is TRBJ2-5, the V gene TRBV21-1; whether TRBD2, the table's D call, matches the DNA was not checked. TRBV21-1 is listed as a pseudogene. The CDR3 has 13 residues. In DNA form, the CDR3 reads TGTGCCAGCAGCATGCGGCAGGGGGAGACCCAGTACTTC. Its translation: CASSMRQGETQYF.

The chain links TRBV4-2 to TRBJ2-1; tentatively, D is TRBD1 or TRBD2 (5 bases each). From germline, CDR1 is LGHNA and CDR2 YNFKEQ. The CDR3 is 14 residues long. V was clipped by 1 base and J by 8 bases, with 12 bases between them. The CDR3 DNA reads TGTGCCAGCAGCCAAGTGCGAGGGGATGATGAGCAGTTCTTC. Translation gives CASSQVRGDDEQFF.

The gene calls are TRBV7-6 and TRBJ2-1, with D perhaps TRBD2 (5 bases). There are 16 residues in the CDR3. CDR1 SGHVS and CDR2 FNYEAQ come from the germline V gene. Trimming stripped 0 bases from V and 0 bases from J, with 9 bases between. CDR3 residues: CASSLAGLFSYNEQFF. CDR3 in DNA: TGTGCCAGCAGCTTAGCTGGACTCTTCTCCTACAATGAGCAGTTCTTC.

The genes are TRBV7-2 and TRBJ2-1; 8 nucleotides align to TRBD2. CDR3 length: 15 amino acids. The V segment lost 7 bases and the J segment 1 base; nucleotides outside the gene matches: 6. Germline V gives CDR1 SGHTA, CDR2 FQGNSA. The CDR3 here is CASNPGGASYNEQFF. DNA for the CDR3: TGTGCCAGCAACCCCGGGGGGGCTTCCTACAATGAGCAGTTCTTC.